Presented here are 4 T cell receptor beta chains from one specimen sequenced in a study of blood T cells in healthy people across ages. Combining a sample-barcoded 5' primer with a J-beta primer mix, a second PCR ran for roughly 6 to 11 cycles. Each CDR3 protein gets one entry after TCRdb re-called the 5' RACE reads with MiXCR. The table lists about 1.4 million distinct CDR3 sequences, approximately 59% of them singletons. What was sequenced was blood. The receptors were gathered from a man aged 18-30 years in good health.

The V call is TRBV5-1, the J call TRBJ1-6; D unclear. The V end lost 2 bases, the J end lost 7 bases, and 13 bases lay between the germline ends. The CDR3 is 15 residues long. Germline CDR1 reads SGHRS; CDR2 reads YFSETQ. CDR3 DNA sequence: TGCGCCAGCAGCTTTTCCTCGGACGGAAATTCACCCCTCCACTTT. Translating it yields CASSFSSDGNSPLHF.

The chain employs TRBV11-2 and TRBJ2-3; D is unresolved. CDR3 size: 17 residues. V lost 0 bases and J 8 bases, leaving 21 bases between the germline ends. Germline CDR1 is SGHAT and CDR2 is FQNNGV. Here the CDR3 reads CASSLDVQAQFVITQYF. DNA of the CDR3: TGTGCCAGCAGCTTAGATGTCCAGGCGCAATTTGTCATTACGCAGTATTTT. Full variable domain (remainder filled in from reference TRBV11-2 and TRBJ2-3): EAGVAQSPRYKIIEKRQSVAFWCNPISGHATLYWYQQILGQGPKLLIQFQNNGVVDDSQLPKDRFSAERLKGVDSTLKIQPAKLEDSAVYLCASSLDVQAQFVITQYFGPGTRLTVL.

The sample holds a few counts of this clonotype. The chain links TRBV28 to TRBJ2-1; 9 positions agree with TRBD2. V was clipped by 7 bases and J by 10 bases; unmatched bases: 11. The germline CDR1 and CDR2 sequences are MDHEN and SYDVKM. The CDR3 runs 14 residues. The CDR3 protein is CASTPLAGRGEQFF. The CDR3 DNA reads as TGTGCCAGCACCCCTCTAGCGGGAAGGGGGGAGCAGTTCTTC.

The sample holds a few counts of this clonotype. V usage is TRBV20-1 and J usage is TRBJ1-6; D perhaps matches TRBD1 (5 bases). This CDR3 has 15 residues. Trimming left V 6 bases short and J 0 bases short, with 12 bases between. Looked up from germline, CDR1 is DFQATT and CDR2 is SNEGSKA (reference sequence). The CDR3 spells CSAPGGISYNSPLHF. The CDR3 bases are TGCAGTGCCCCGGGGGGGATCTCCTATAATTCACCCCTCCACTTT.